This T cell receptor (beta chain) is from a study of spatial heterogeneity in lung cancer. Points from the study as a whole: Expanded alpha and beta TCR counts within tumors tracked tumor mutation counts.

The time point here: sample taken at primary tumor resection. In its sample, this clonotype was seen many times. Its antigen is not known. TCRdb used MiXCR to reprocess the 5' RACE reads, holding one entry per CDR3 protein. This sample has about 23,000 distinct CDR3 sequences, with around 5% found just once. The V end lost 1 base, the J end lost 7 bases, and 5 bases lay between the germline ends. The CDR3 sequence is 12 residues long. Looked up from germline, CDR1 is LGHNA and CDR2 is YNFKEQ. This receptor was taken from a male donor with early-stage non-small cell lung cancer. The sample was lung tumor tissue, taken at surgery. This chain links TRBV4-2 with TRBJ2-1; D not certain. The CDR3 bases are TGTGCCAGCAGCCAAGCTAGGAATGAGCAGTTCTTC. This sequence encodes CASSQARNEQFF.